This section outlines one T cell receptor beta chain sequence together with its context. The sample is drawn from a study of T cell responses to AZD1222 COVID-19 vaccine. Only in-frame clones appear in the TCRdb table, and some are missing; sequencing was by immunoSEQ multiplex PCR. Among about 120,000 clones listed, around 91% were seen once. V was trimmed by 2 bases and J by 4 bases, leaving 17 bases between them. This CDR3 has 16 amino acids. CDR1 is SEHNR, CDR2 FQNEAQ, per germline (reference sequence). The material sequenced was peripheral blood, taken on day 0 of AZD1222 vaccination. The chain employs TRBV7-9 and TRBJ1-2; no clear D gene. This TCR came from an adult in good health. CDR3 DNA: TGTGCCAGCAGCTTATTTAGTTCAGAGAAAATCTATGGCTACACCTTC. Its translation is CASSLFSSEKIYGYTF.